The next 6 T cell receptor beta chains were all read from a single sample in a study of blood T cell repertoires in COVID-19. The repertoire was sequenced with immunoSEQ multiplex PCR; TCRdb's copy has only in-frame clones and lacks some. The table has over 140,000 clones, approximately 84% seen once. Sequencing was performed on peripheral blood. The receptor source for this set is a woman in her fifties or sixties with acute or convalescent COVID-19.

This sequence joins TRBV3-1 (or the pseudogene TRBV3-2) and TRBJ1-2; 8 positions match TRBD1. V trimming: 0 bases; J trimming: 5 bases; junction bases outside the gene matches: 5. The CDR3 is 15 amino acids. Germline CDR1 reads LGHDT; CDR2 reads YNNKEL (reference sequence). The CDR3 loop reads CASSQDSGQVYGYTF. The CDR3 bases are TGTGCCAGCAGCCAAGATTCGGGACAGGTATATGGCTACACCTTC.

The chain links TRBV9 to TRBJ2-7; unclear D gene. The CDR3 extends over 17 amino acids. Trimming removed 0 bases at V and 2 bases at J, with 18 bases between. CDR1 and CDR2 from the germline V gene are SGDLS and YYNGEE. This CDR3 reads CASSVGPLQGGPYEQYF. CDR3 nucleotides: TGTGCCAGCAGCGTAGGCCCCCTCCAAGGTGGGCCCTACGAGCAGTACTTC.

This sequence joins TRBV9 and TRBJ1-2; 12 positions agree with TRBD1. Germline V CDR1 and CDR2: SGDLS, YYNGEE. CDR3 length: 14 residues. V was pared by 3 bases and J by 4 bases, with 1 base of the junction left unmatched. As DNA, the CDR3 is TGTGCCAGCAGCGGGGGACAGGGGGCCTATGGCTACACCTTC. This codes for CASSGGQGAYGYTF.

V gene TRBV7-9 combines with J gene TRBJ1-5; perhaps TRBD1 as D (6 bases). Germline V gives CDR1 SEHNR, CDR2 FQNEAQ (reference sequence). CDR3 length equals 16 residues. Trimming took 1 base from V and 5 from J, leaving 15 bases between them. Here the CDR3 DNA reads TGTGCCAGCAGCTTAGTTTATCAGGGGATGCATCAGCCCCAGCATTTT. This translates into CASSLVYQGMHQPQHF.

The rearrangement joins TRBV11-1 to TRBJ2-7; 9 bases are shared with TRBD1. Germline loops: CDR1 SGHAT, CDR2 FQDESV (reference sequence). V gave up 1 base and J gave up 2 bases; unmatched junction bases: 3. This CDR3 has 15 residues. The CDR3 loop reads CASSLGTGETYEQYF. As DNA, the CDR3 is TGTGCCAGCAGCTTAGGGACAGGGGAAACCTACGAGCAGTACTTC.

J is TRBJ2-6 and V is TRBV6-6, with 9 bases aligning to TRBD1. The CDR3 has 17 residues. Losses at the gene ends were 5 bases for V and 2 bases for J; bases not matched to a gene: 7. Looked up from germline, CDR1 is MNHNY and CDR2 is SVGAGI (reference sequence). The CDR3 region has the DNA TGTGCCAGCAGTCCTCGGACAGGGGTGACTGGGGCCAACGTCCTGACTTTC. It translates to CASSPRTGVTGANVLTF.